This T cell receptor beta chain stems from a study of Ad26.COV2.S vaccination and SARS-CoV-2 variants. From germline, CDR1 is MNHEY and CDR2 SVGAGI. V dropped 7 bases and J dropped 5 bases, with 15 bases sitting between them. CDR3 size: 14 residues. TCRdb's copy holds only in-frame clones and misses some; the assay was immunoSEQ multiplex PCR. The table includes about 280,000 clones, over 75% detected once. As for treatment: around 19 received Ad26.COV2.S at low or high dose, single or two shots; five or six received placebo; per-sample allocation not given. Specimen acquisition occurred on day 63 following the initial vaccine or placebo injection. Findings and caveats of the study: Placebo recipients showed lower spike-specific TCR breadth than vaccinees.

Note on this clone: Its antigen is not identified.

This specimen consisted of peripheral blood, obtained in a trial of Ad26.COV2.S vaccine versus placebo. This chain joins TRBV6-5 and TRBJ2-4; a weak D match, TRBD1 (7 bases). The sequence derives from a person aged 18-65 years who received the Ad26.COV2.S COVID-19 vaccine or a placebo. The CDR3 region has the DNA TGTGCCAGCAACGGAGGGGGCTCTCAAAACATTCAGTACTTC. It translates to CASNGGGSQNIQYF.